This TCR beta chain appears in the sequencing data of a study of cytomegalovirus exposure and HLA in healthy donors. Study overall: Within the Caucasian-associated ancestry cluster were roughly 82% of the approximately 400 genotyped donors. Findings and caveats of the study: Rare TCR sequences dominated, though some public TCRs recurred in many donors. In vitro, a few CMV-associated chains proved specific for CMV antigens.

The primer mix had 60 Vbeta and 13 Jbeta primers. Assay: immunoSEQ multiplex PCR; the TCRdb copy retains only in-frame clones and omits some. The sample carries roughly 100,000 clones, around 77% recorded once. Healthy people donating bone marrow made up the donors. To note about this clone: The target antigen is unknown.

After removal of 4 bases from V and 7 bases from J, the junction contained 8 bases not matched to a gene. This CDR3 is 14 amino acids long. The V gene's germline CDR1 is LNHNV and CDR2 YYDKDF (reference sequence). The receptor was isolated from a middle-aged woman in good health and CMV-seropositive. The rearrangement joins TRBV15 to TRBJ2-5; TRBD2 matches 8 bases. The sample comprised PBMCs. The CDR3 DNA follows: TGTGCCACCAGCACTTCTGGACTAGCAGGGACCCAGTACTTC. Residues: CATSTSGLAGTQYF.